Each of the 20 T cell receptor beta chains below was sequenced from the same sample in a study of T cell responses to AZD1222 COVID-19 vaccine. Method: immunoSEQ multiplex PCR; TCRdb's copy keeps in-frame clones and lacks some. Among 100,000 to 150,000 clones listed, around nine tenths were seen once. Sequencing used peripheral blood, obtained on day 0 of AZD1222 vaccination. These receptors were collected from an adult in good health.

The chain couples TRBV2 to TRBJ1-1; 12 nucleotides match TRBD1. CDR3 length equals 14 residues. V shed 6 bases, J shed 4 bases, and the junction held 3 bases outside the gene matches. In germline, CDR1 is SNHLY, CDR2 FYNNEI. DNA of the CDR3: TGTGCCAGCAGCAAGGGACAGGGGGCCACTGAAGCTTTCTTT. Its translation: CASSKGQGATEAFF.

This clone occurred once. The chain links TRBV27 to TRBJ1-1, with 7 bases matching TRBD1. V trimming: 6 bases; J trimming: 4 bases; junction bases outside the gene matches: 5. The CDR3 totals 13 residues. Germline V gene lookup returns CDR1 MNHEY and CDR2 SMNVEV (reference sequence). The CDR3 DNA is TGTGCCAGCAGACGGACAGGTCGCACTGAAGCTTTCTTT. This gives the protein CASRRTGRTEAFF.

The V gene is TRBV7-3, the J gene TRBJ2-1, with D perhaps matching TRBD1 (5 bases). The CDR3 is 12 residues long. The germline CDR1 and CDR2 sequences are SGHTA and FQGTGA. V was cut by 5 bases and J by 5 bases, with 7 bases left in between. The chain's CDR3 is CASSDRDNEQFF. In DNA form, the CDR3 reads TGTGCCAGCAGCGACAGAGACAATGAGCAGTTCTTC.

The genes are TRBV2 and TRBJ1-1; 7 nucleotides match TRBD1. Germline V gene lookup returns CDR1 SNHLY and CDR2 FYNNEI. J was trimmed by 6 bases and V by 3 bases; bases with no gene match: 7. The CDR3 totals 14 residues. The CDR3 protein is CASSDRQGDAEAFF. DNA for the CDR3: TGTGCCAGCAGTGATAGACAGGGAGATGCTGAAGCTTTCTTT.

The chain couples TRBV7-8 to TRBJ1-4; TRBD1 aligns across 8 bases. V dropped 0 bases and J dropped 2; count of bases not matched to a gene: 8. In germline, CDR1 is SGHVS, CDR2 FQNEAQ. This CDR3 region has 18 residues. The CDR3 sequence is CASSLAVDREVTNEKLFF. The CDR3 DNA is TGTGCCAGCAGCTTAGCGGTGGACAGGGAGGTGACTAATGAAAAACTGTTTTTT.

The chain has TRBV7-9 and TRBJ1-5, with D uncertain. The CDR3 extends over 15 amino acids. The V end lost 5 bases, the J end lost 7 bases, and 18 bases lay between the germline ends. Per the germline V gene, CDR1 is SEHNR and CDR2 is FQNEAQ (reference sequence). The CDR3 here is CASSLGSGNGQPQHF. CDR3 bases: TGTGCCAGCAGCCTGGGGTCCGGGAACGGCCAGCCCCAGCATTTT. The variable domain in full, with the rest retrieved from reference TRBV7-9 and TRBJ1-5, is DTGVSQNPRHKITKRGQNVTFRCDPISEHNRLYWYRQTLGQGPEFLTYFQNEAQLEKSRLLSDRFSAERPKGSFSTLEIQRTEQGDSAMYLCASSLGSGNGQPQHFGDGTRLSIL.

The rearrangement uses TRBV3-1 (or the pseudogene TRBV3-2) and TRBJ2-7; no firm D call. V was cut by 1 base and J by 6 bases, with 4 bases left in between. CDR1 is LGHDT and CDR2 is YNNKEL in the germline V gene (reference sequence). The CDR3 consists of 11 residues. This chain's CDR3 is CASSQGFEQYF. For the CDR3, the DNA is TGTGCCAGCAGCCAAGGTTTCGAGCAGTACTTC.

V gene TRBV5-1 combines with J gene TRBJ1-2; TRBD1 is a possible D gene (5 bases). This CDR3 region has 13 residues. Looked up from germline, CDR1 is SGHRS and CDR2 is YFSETQ. Trimming removed 4 bases from V and 7 bases from J, with 14 bases in between. CDR3 in DNA: TGCGCCAGCAGCCCTGACCAGACAGCTGGCTACACCTTC. It specifies CASSPDQTAGYTF.

This clone is a singleton in its sample. V and J are TRBV20-1 and TRBJ1-2; D ambiguous. The CDR3 has 11 residues. The germline CDR1 and CDR2 sequences are DFQATT and SNEGSKA (reference sequence). V lost 6 bases, J lost 8 bases, and 13 bases lay in between. The CDR3 loop reads CSALRDEGYTF. For the CDR3, the DNA is TGCAGTGCGCTTAGAGATGAGGGCTACACCTTC.

V is TRBV28 and J is TRBJ1-2; the match to TRBD1 covers 7 bases. The trim removed 7 bases at V and 4 bases at J, leaving 9 bases unmatched. Germline CDR1 reads MDHEN; CDR2 reads SYDVKM. The CDR3 loop spans 14 amino acids. This CDR3 reads CASTPGGMGYGYTF. The CDR3 DNA reads as TGTGCCAGCACCCCAGGGGGTATGGGCTATGGCTACACCTTC.

This chain uses TRBV5-3 with TRBJ1-4; D gene ambiguous. TRBV5-3 is recorded as an ORF, its role being uncertain. V lost 3 bases to trimming and J lost 7 bases, with 16 bases between them. The CDR3 runs 15 residues. The CDR3 loop is CARSSNPVDGEKLFF. The DNA of the CDR3 is TGTGCCAGAAGCTCCAACCCTGTCGACGGTGAAAAACTGTTTTTT.

CDR3 protein: CASSPQHNSPLHF. CDR3 bases: TGTGCCAGCAGCCCCCAGCATAATTCACCCCTCCACTTT. The chain has TRBV4-2 and TRBJ1-6, with D unclear. This CDR3 is built from 13 residues. The V gene lost 4 bases and the J gene lost 5 bases, with 6 bases spanning the gap. CDR1 and CDR2 from the germline V gene are LGHNA and YNFKEQ.

The chain couples TRBV18 to TRBJ1-6, with 7 bases that match TRBD1. V was clipped by 5 bases and J by 10 bases; unmatched bases: 14. Germline CDR1 is KGHSH and CDR2 is LQKENI. The CDR3 extends over 16 amino acids. The CDR3 nucleotides read TGTGCCAGCTCAAAAACGGCAGGGGGGACAGAATCACCCCTCCACTTT. Its translation: CASSKTAGGTESPLHF. Full variable domain (outside the CDR3, taken from reference TRBV18 and TRBJ1-6): NAGVMQNPRHLVRRRGQEARLRCSPMKGHSHVYWYRQLPEEGLKFMVYLQKENIIDESGMPKERFSAEFPKEGPSILRIQQVVRGDSAAYFCASSKTAGGTESPLHFGNGTRLTVT.

The chain has TRBV10-2 and TRBJ2-2; possibly TRBD1 or TRBD2 for D (5 bases each). Germline-derived CDR1 and CDR2 are WSHSY and SAAADI. The length of the CDR3 is 18 residues. Deletions cut 7 bases from V and 5 bases from J, with 26 bases between. This chain's CDR3 is CASILGPPASPATGELFF. The CDR3 DNA sequence: TGCGCCAGCATTCTGGGACCCCCCGCCTCGCCGGCTACCGGGGAGCTGTTTTTT.

V usage is TRBV5-6 and J usage is TRBJ1-1; 8 positions agree with TRBD1. Germline values: CDR1 SGHDT, CDR2 YYEEEE. The CDR3 is 15 residues long. After removal of 3 bases from V and 4 bases from J, the junction contained 8 bases not matched to a gene. The CDR3 region is CASSSLDRGFTEAFF. CDR3 in DNA: TGTGCCAGCAGCTCGCTCGACAGGGGCTTCACTGAAGCTTTCTTT. Supplemented by reference TRBV5-6 and TRBJ1-1, the full variable domain reads DAGVTQSPTHLIKTRGQQVTLRCSPKSGHDTVSWYQQALGQGPQFIFQYYEEEERQRGNFPDRFSGHQFPNYSSELNVNALLLGDSALYLCASSSLDRGFTEAFFGQGTRLTVV.

On this clone: The sample carries other DNA sequences with the same CDR3. V is TRBV9 and J is TRBJ1-4; D unclear. Trimming pared 2 bases from V and 2 bases from J, leaving 7 bases between. The CDR3 is 14 residues long. Germline loops: CDR1 SGDLS, CDR2 YYNGEE. The DNA for the CDR3 is TGTGCCAGCAGCGTGGGAGGTACTAATGAAAAACTGTTTTTT. Its protein is CASSVGGTNEKLFF.

V usage is TRBV2 and J usage is TRBJ2-2; D is unresolved. V was trimmed by 6 bases and J by 3 bases, leaving 5 bases between them. The CDR3 length is 12 residues. CDR1 is SNHLY, CDR2 FYNNEI, per germline. The CDR3 spells CASRPDTGELFF. The CDR3 bases are TGTGCCAGCAGACCCGACACCGGGGAGCTGTTTTTT.

The CDR3 reads CASSDSDWHEKLFF. DNA for the CDR3: TGTGCCAGCAGTGACTCAGACTGGCATGAAAAACTGTTTTTT. The genes are TRBV6-4 and TRBJ1-4; no definite D call. CDR1 and CDR2 from the germline V gene are MRHNA and SNTAGT. V was cut by 0 bases and J by 6 bases, with 8 bases left in between. CDR3 length equals 14 residues.

V usage is TRBV5-1 and J usage is TRBJ2-1, with D perhaps matching TRBD1 or TRBD2 (5 bases each). The V gene lost 6 bases and the J gene lost 4 bases, with 20 bases spanning the gap. The CDR3 runs to 16 residues. Looked up from germline, CDR1 is SGHRS and CDR2 is YFSETQ. The DNA for the CDR3 is TGCGCCAGCACCAACGACGGGCCCTGGGGGTACAATGAGCAGTTCTTC. Translation: CASTNDGPWGYNEQFF. The variable domain in full, with the rest retrieved from reference TRBV5-1 and TRBJ2-1, is KAGVTQTPRYLIKTRGQQVTLSCSPISGHRSVSWYQQTPGQGLQFLFEYFSETQRNKGNFPGRFSGRQFSNSRSEMNVSTLELGDSALYLCASTNDGPWGYNEQFFGPGTRLTVL.

The chain recombines TRBV5-4 with TRBJ1-4, with D perhaps TRBD1 (6 bases). In germline, CDR1 is SGHNT, CDR2 YYREEE (reference sequence). V lost 1 base, J lost 0 bases, and 22 bases lay in between. The CDR3 length is 20 residues. This CDR3 reads CASSLTPKIQGFATNEKLFF. The CDR3 DNA is TGTGCCAGCAGCTTGACACCCAAAATACAGGGATTTGCAACTAATGAAAAACTGTTTTTT.